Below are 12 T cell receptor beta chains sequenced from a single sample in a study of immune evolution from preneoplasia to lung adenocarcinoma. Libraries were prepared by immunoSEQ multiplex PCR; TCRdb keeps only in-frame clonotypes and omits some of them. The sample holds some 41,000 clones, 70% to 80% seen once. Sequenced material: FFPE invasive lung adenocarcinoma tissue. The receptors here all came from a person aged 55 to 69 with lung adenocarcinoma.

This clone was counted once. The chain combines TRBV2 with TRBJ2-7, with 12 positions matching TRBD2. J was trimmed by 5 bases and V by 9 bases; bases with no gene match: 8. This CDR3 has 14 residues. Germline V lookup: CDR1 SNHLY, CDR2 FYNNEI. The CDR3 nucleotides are TGTGCCAGGTCTGCTGGACTAGCGGGACACGAGCAGTACTTC. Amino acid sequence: CARSAGLAGHEQYF.

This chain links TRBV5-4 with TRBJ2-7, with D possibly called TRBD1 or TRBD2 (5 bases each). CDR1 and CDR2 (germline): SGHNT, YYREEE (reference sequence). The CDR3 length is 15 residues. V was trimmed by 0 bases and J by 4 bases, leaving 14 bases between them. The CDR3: CASSLDRGDSYEQYF. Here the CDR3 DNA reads TGTGCCAGCAGCTTGGATAGGGGAGACTCTTACGAGCAGTACTTC. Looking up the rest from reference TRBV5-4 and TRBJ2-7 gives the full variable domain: ETGVTQSPTHLIKTRGQQVTLRCSSQSGHNTVSWYQQALGQGPQFIFQYYREEENGRGNFPPRFSGLQFPNYSSELNVNALELDDSALYLCASSLDRGDSYEQYFGPGTRLTVT.

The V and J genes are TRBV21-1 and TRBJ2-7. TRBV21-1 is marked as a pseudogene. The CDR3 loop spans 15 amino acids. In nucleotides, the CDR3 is TGTGCCAGCAGCAAAGAGGGGGGCCTCGCCTACGAGCAGTACTTC. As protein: CASSKEGGLAYEQYF.

CDR3 sequence: CASSLGTTTNEKLFF. CDR3 in DNA: TGTGCCAGCAGTCTAGGGACAACAACTAATGAAAAACTGTTTTTT. This chain uses TRBV2 with TRBJ1-4; D may be TRBD1 (6 bases). Trimming removed 5 bases at V and 0 bases at J, with 10 bases between. CDR1 is SNHLY and CDR2 is FYNNEI in the germline V gene. The CDR3 is 15 amino acids.

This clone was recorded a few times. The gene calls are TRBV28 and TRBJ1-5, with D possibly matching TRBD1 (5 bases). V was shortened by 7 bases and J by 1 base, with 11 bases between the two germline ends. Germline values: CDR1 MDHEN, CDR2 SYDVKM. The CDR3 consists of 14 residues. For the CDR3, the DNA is TGTGCCAGCACCCGGGGCCAGAGCAATCAGCCCCAGCATTTT. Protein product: CASTRGQSNQPQHF.

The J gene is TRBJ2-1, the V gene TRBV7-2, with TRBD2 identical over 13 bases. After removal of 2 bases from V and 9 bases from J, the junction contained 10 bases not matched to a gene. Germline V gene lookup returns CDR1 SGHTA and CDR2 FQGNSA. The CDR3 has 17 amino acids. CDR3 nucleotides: TGTGCCAGCAGCTTAAATGTTTGGACTAGCGGGAGAAGTGAGCAGTTCTTC. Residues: CASSLNVWTSGRSEQFF.

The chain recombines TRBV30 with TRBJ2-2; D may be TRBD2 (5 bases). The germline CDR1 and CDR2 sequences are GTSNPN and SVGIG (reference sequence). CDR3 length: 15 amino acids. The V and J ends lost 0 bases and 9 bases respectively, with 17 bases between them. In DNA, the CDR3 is TGTGCCTGGAGTGTACTTACGGGGATTGACAGGGAGCTGTTTTTT. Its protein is CAWSVLTGIDRELFF. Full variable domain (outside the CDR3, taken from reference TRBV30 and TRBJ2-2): SQTIHQWPATLVQPVGSPLSLECTVEGTSNPNLYWYRQAAGRGLQLLFYSVGIGQISSEVPQNLSASRPQDRQFILSSKKLLLSDSGFYLCAWSVLTGIDRELFFGEGSRLTVL.

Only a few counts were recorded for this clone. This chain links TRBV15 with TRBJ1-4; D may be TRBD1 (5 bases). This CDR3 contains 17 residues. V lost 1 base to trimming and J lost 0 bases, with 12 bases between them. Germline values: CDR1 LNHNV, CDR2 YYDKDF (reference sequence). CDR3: CATSRARPGATNEKLFF. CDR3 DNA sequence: TGTGCCACCAGCAGAGCCCGACCGGGGGCAACTAATGAAAAACTGTTTTTT.

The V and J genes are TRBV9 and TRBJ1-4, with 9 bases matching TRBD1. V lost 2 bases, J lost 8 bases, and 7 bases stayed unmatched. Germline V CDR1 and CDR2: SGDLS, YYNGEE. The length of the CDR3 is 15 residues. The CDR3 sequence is CASSVGQGREEKLFF. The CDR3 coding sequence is TGTGCCAGCAGCGTCGGACAGGGGAGGGAGGAAAAACTGTTTTTT.

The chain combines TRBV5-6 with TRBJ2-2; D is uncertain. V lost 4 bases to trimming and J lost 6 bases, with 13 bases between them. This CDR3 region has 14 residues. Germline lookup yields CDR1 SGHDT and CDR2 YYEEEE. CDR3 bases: TGTGCCAGCAGCCCTCAAACCCGGGCCGGGGAGCTGTTTTTT. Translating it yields CASSPQTRAGELFF.

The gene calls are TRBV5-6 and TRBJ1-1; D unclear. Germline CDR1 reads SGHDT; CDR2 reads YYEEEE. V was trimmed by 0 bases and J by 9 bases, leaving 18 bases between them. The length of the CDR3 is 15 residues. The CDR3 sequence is CASSLASPYTPKAFF. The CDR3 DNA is TGTGCCAGCAGCTTGGCCAGCCCGTACACCCCTAAAGCTTTCTTT.

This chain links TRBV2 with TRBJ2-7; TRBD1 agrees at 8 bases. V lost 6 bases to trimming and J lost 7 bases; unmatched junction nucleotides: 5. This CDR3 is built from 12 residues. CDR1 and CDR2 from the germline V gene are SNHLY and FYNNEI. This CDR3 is CASSGQGQEQYF. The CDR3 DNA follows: TGTGCCAGCAGCGGACAGGGACAAGAGCAGTACTTC.